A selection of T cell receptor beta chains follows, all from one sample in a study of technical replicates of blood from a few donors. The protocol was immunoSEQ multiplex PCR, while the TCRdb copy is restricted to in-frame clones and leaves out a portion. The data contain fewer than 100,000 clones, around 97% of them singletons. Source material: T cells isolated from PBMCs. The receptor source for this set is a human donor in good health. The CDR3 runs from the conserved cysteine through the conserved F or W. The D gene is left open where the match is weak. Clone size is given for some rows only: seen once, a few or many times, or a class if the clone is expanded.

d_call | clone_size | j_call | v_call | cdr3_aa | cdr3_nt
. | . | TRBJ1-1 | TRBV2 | CASSSHLPGTEAFF | TGTGCCAGCAGTTCCCATCTTCCCGGCACTGAAGCTTTCTTT
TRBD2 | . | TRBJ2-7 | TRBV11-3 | CASSLVAGGHEQYF | TGTGCCAGCAGCTTAGTAGCGGGGGGCCACGAGCAGTACTTC
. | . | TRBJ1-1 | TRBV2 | CASSEVRSDTEAFF | TGTGCCAGCAGTGAAGTGAGGAGCGACACTGAAGCTTTCTTT
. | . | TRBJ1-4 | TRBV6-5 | CASSYGQGNEKLFF | TGTGCCAGCAGTTACGGCCAGGGTAATGAAAAACTGTTTTTT
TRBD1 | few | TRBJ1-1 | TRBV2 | CASNVIHKDREKQAFF | TGTGCCAGCAACGTCATCCACAAGGACAGGGAGAAGCAAGCTTTCTTT
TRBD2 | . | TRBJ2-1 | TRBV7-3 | CASSLLTSGEQFF | TGTGCCAGCAGCTTATTGACTAGCGGTGAGCAGTTCTTC
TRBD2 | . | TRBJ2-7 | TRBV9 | CASSVVAGGPLAYEQYF | TGTGCCAGCAGCGTGGTAGCGGGGGGGCCGTTAGCCTACGAGCAGTACTTC
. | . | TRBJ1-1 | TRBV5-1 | CASSLVGSSNTEAFF | TGCGCCAGCAGCTTGGTTGGGAGTTCGAACACTGAAGCTTTCTTT
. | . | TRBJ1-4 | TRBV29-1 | CSVTTATNEKLFF | TGCAGCGTGACGACAGCAACTAATGAAAAACTGTTTTTT
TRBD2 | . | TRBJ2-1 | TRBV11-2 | CASSDGLAGHNEQFF | TGTGCCAGCAGCGATGGACTAGCGGGCCACAATGAGCAGTTCTTC
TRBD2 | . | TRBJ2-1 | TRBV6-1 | CASSERGDSYNEQFF | TGTGCCAGCAGCGAGCGGGGGGATTCCTACAATGAGCAGTTCTTC
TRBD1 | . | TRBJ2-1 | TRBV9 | CASSDGDRGGNEQFF | TGTGCCAGCAGCGATGGGGACAGGGGGGGAAATGAGCAGTTCTTC
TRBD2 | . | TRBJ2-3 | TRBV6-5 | CASSYSPGLAGDTQYF | TGTGCCAGCAGTTACTCCCCGGGACTAGCGGGAGATACGCAGTATTTT